The 21 T cell receptor beta chains in this list originate from one sample, sequenced in a study of blood T cells in healthy people across ages. Through a sample-barcoded 5' primer and a J-beta primer mix, a second PCR was run for roughly 6 to 11 cycles. Each CDR3 protein is one row after TCRdb ran MiXCR on the 5' RACE reads. The sample lists approximately 1,000,000 distinct CDR3 sequences, 35% to 40% occurring once. Input material: blood. The receptors were sampled from a man younger than 35 in good health.

The chain uses TRBV6-6 and TRBJ2-2; D might be TRBD2 (6 bases). Germline loops: CDR1 MNHNY, CDR2 SVGAGI (reference sequence). This CDR3 region has 16 residues. The germline V and J ends were trimmed by 4 bases and 4 bases, with 16 bases remaining between them. The CDR3 loop reads CASSLGDWSITGELFF. The CDR3 DNA sequence: TGTGCCAGCAGTTTAGGGGACTGGTCTATCACCGGGGAGCTGTTTTTT.

This sequence joins TRBV4-1 and TRBJ1-4; possibly TRBD1 for D (5 bases). The CDR3 covers 17 residues. The V end lost 2 bases, the J end lost 3 bases, and 16 bases lay between the germline ends. Germline V gene lookup returns CDR1 MGHRA and CDR2 YSYEKL. This chain's CDR3 is CASSQWGGGESNEKLFF. In DNA, the CDR3 is TGCGCCAGCAGCCAATGGGGCGGGGGGGAGTCTAATGAAAAACTGTTTTTT.

This rearrangement joins TRBV30 to TRBJ1-6, with D possibly being TRBD1 (5 bases). V lost 1 base to trimming and J lost 6 bases, with 13 bases between them. The CDR3 runs 15 residues. The germline V gene has CDR1 GTSNPN and CDR2 SVGIG (reference sequence). CDR3 region: CAWSDLGRVNSPLHF. In DNA form, the CDR3 reads TGTGCCTGGAGTGACCTGGGACGGGTTAATTCACCCCTCCACTTT. Based on the CDR3 plus reference TRBV30 and TRBJ1-6, the full variable domain is SQTIHQWPATLVQPVGSPLSLECTVEGTSNPNLYWYRQAAGRGLQLLFYSVGIGQISSEVPQNLSASRPQDRQFILSSKKLLLSDSGFYLCAWSDLGRVNSPLHFGNGTRLTVT.

With respect to this clonotype: Relative to the germline gene, one junction end is altered; a read error may explain this. The chain uses TRBV6-2 or TRBV6-3 and TRBJ1-4, with D possibly being TRBD1 (5 bases). The CDR3 has 14 residues. From germline, CDR1 is MNHEY and CDR2 SVGEGT. The CDR3 nucleotides are TGTGCCAGCAGCCGGGACCTCACTAATGAAAAGCTGTTTTTT. Its translation: CASSRDLTNEKLFF.

As DNA, the CDR3 is TGTGCCAGCAGCTTCCTGACAGGAAACTATGGCTACACCTTC. It translates to CASSFLTGNYGYTF. This chain joins TRBV7-2 and TRBJ1-2, with a weak D call TRBD1 (6 bases). Trimming cost V 3 bases and J 2 bases, with 10 bases left between them. Germline CDR1 SGHTA, CDR2 FQGNSA. The CDR3 has 14 amino acids.

CDR3 nucleotides: TGTGCCAGCAGCTTGGACCAGGGCTGGGGGGGAAATGAGCAGTTCTTC. Translated, it gives CASSLDQGWGGNEQFF. V is TRBV5-6 and J is TRBJ2-1; 7 bases line up with TRBD2. This CDR3 region has 16 residues. Germline V lookup: CDR1 SGHDT, CDR2 YYEEEE. V shed 0 bases, J shed 7 bases, and the junction held 10 bases outside the gene matches.

This clonotype turned up a few times. The chain is built from TRBV27 and TRBJ2-5, with a tentative D call TRBD2 (6 bases). This CDR3 is built from 15 residues. Germline CDR1 MNHEY, CDR2 SMNVEV (reference sequence). Trimming left V 2 bases short and J 7 bases short, with 17 bases between. The CDR3 DNA reads as TGTGCCAGCAGTTTAGAAACCAGCGGGTTTGGGACCCAGTACTTC. This codes for CASSLETSGFGTQYF.

Details on this clonotype: An end of the junction does not agree with germline; a read error may underlie this. V gene TRBV25-1 combines with J gene TRBJ1-6, with D unclear. The CDR3 runs to 13 residues. Germline CDR1 MGHDK, CDR2 SYGVNS. DNA for the CDR3: TGTGCCAGCAGTGACTCGATCACTTCACCCCCCCACTTT. It translates to CASSDSITSPPHF.

Turning to this clonotype: Germline is not matched at one junction end, which may reflect a read error. This chain's CDR3 is CASSLARTTFYGCTF. DNA of the CDR3: TGTGCCAGCAGCTTAGCACGGACTACCTTCTATGGCTGCACCTTC. The chain joins TRBV7-8 to TRBJ1-2; no definite D call. Germline V gene lookup returns CDR1 SGHVS and CDR2 FQNEAQ. This CDR3 has 15 residues.

The V gene is TRBV7-9, the J gene TRBJ2-1; 9 bases agree with TRBD2. Germline loops: CDR1 SEHNR, CDR2 FQNEAQ (reference sequence). This CDR3 is built from 17 residues. Trimming cost V 4 bases and J 2 bases; bases outside gene matches: 9. This CDR3 is CASSSPTSGFTYNEQFF. Here the CDR3 DNA reads TGTGCCAGCAGCTCCCCGACTAGCGGATTCACCTACAATGAGCAGTTCTTC.

This clonotype was found a few times. The chain is built from TRBV10-3 and TRBJ1-2; D is perhaps TRBD1 (6 bases). Germline V gene lookup returns CDR1 ENHRY and CDR2 SYGVKD. The length of the CDR3 is 13 residues. The V end was cut by 8 bases, the J end by 7 bases, with 17 bases between. Here the CDR3 DNA reads TGTGCCATCCCGCTTACAGGGCGGGGTGGCTACACCTTC. Translation: CAIPLTGRGGYTF.

The chain links TRBV12-3 or TRBV12-4 to TRBJ2-1, with 12 nucleotides matching TRBD2. The CDR3 totals 15 residues. V dropped 6 bases and J dropped 9; count of bases not matched to a gene: 9. The CDR3 protein is CASSRTSGDLSEQFF. The DNA of the CDR3 is TGTGCCAGCAGCCGGACTAGCGGGGACCTCAGTGAGCAGTTCTTC.

This clonotype showed up just a few times. The rearrangement uses TRBV13 and TRBJ2-3; D is unresolved. The V end was cut by 4 bases, the J end by 14 bases, with 19 bases between. The CDR3 consists of 13 residues. The germline V gene encodes CDR1 PRHDT and CDR2 FYEKMQ (reference sequence). CDR3: CASSSQSVKDPYF. CDR3 nucleotides: TGTGCCAGCAGCTCCCAGTCCGTGAAAGACCCGTATTTT.

This clonotype was picked up a small number of times. The rearrangement joins TRBV7-2 to TRBJ1-6; no clear D gene. This CDR3 is 14 amino acids long. V lost 0 bases to trimming and J lost 9 bases, with 9 bases between them. The V gene's germline CDR1 is SGHTA and CDR2 FQGNSA. This CDR3 reads CASSLASEVSPLHF. The CDR3 DNA reads as TGTGCCAGCAGCTTAGCGTCGGAGGTTTCACCCCTCCACTTT. The full variable domain, with the rest looked up from reference TRBV7-2 and TRBJ1-6, is GAGVSQSPSNKVTEKGKDVELRCDPISGHTALYWYRQSLGQGLEFLIYFQGNSAPDKSGLPSDRFSAERTGGSVSTLTIQRTQQEDSAVYLCASSLASEVSPLHFGNGTRLTVT.

The CDR3, as DNA: TGCAGTTGTCGGGACCAGGGGAATGGCTACACCTTC. It specifies CSCRDQGNGYTF. The chain couples TRBV20-1 to TRBJ1-2; D possibly corresponds to TRBD1 (6 bases). Germline-derived CDR1 and CDR2 are DFQATT and SNEGSKA (reference sequence). The V gene lost 8 bases and the J gene lost 6 bases, with 16 bases spanning the gap. The length of the CDR3 is 12 residues.

The genes are TRBV20-1 and TRBJ1-1; 10 bases line up with TRBD1. CDR1 is DFQATT, CDR2 SNEGSKA, per germline (reference sequence). The length of the CDR3 is 16 residues. V gave up 0 bases and J gave up 1 base; unmatched junction bases: 5. CDR3 in amino acids: CSARDRTGGWNTEAFF. DNA of the CDR3: TGCAGTGCTAGAGATAGGACAGGGGGTTGGAACACTGAAGCTTTCTTT.

V gene TRBV21-1 combines with J gene TRBJ2-7; the table assigns TRBD1, which was not confirmed against the DNA. TRBV21-1 constitutes a pseudogene. The CDR3 has 16 amino acids. The CDR3 DNA sequence: TGTGCCAGCAGCAAAAGAATGAGGACAGTATCCTACGAGCAGTACTTC. Protein product: CASSKRMRTVSYEQYF.

Details on this clonotype: Relative to the germline gene, one junction end is altered; a read error may explain this. The CDR3 DNA is TGTGCCAGCAGTACCCCGGACAGTATCTACGTGCAGTACTTC. This encodes CASSTPDSIYVQYF. The J gene is TRBJ2-7, the V gene TRBV12-3 or TRBV12-4; possible D gene TRBD1, 6 bases. The CDR3 spans 14 residues.

The chain combines TRBV27 with TRBJ1-4; 8 bases fit TRBD1. Germline lookup yields CDR1 MNHEY and CDR2 SMNVEV (reference sequence). V lost 5 bases and J lost 3; bases outside the gene matches: 8. The CDR3 contains 16 residues. The CDR3 reads CASSQLWDRSNEKLFF. The CDR3 DNA reads TGTGCCAGCAGTCAACTTTGGGACAGGTCTAATGAAAAACTGTTTTTT.

Notes on this clonotype: One junction end does not reproduce the germline sequence, and a read error may be involved. This rearrangement joins TRBV12-3 or TRBV12-4 to TRBJ1-1, with unresolved D. The CDR3 is 16 residues long. This CDR3 is CVSSRWGDYLGTEAFF. In DNA form, the CDR3 reads TGTGTCAGCAGTCGGTGGGGTGATTATCTGGGGACTGAAGCTTTCTTT.

This clonotype was recorded once. The chain uses TRBV6-2 or TRBV6-3 and TRBJ2-1; possible D gene TRBD2, 5 bases. Germline V gives CDR1 MNHEY, CDR2 SVGEGT. This CDR3 spans 13 amino acids. Deletions cut 6 bases from V and 7 bases from J, with 13 bases between. The DNA of the CDR3 is TGTGCCAGCAGCCCCCGGGTAGCGAATGAGCAGTTCTTC. Translating gives CASSPRVANEQFF.